The T cell receptor (beta chain) under discussion was sequenced for a study of shared clonotypes between healthy human individuals. Background on the study: CD4 naive and memory got three plates each, CD8 naive two, CD8 memory one. Findings and limits, study-wide: When compared with the clonotypes that were shared by all four sorted-subset donors, the non-shared clonotypes turned out to have lower generation probabilities. Sampling covered blood only; tissue repertoires likely differ.

Note on this clone: No antigen is known for it.

The study ran the assay at deep level. TCRdb keeps only in-frame clones here, not all; method: immunoSEQ multiplex PCR. The sample consists of millions of clones, approximately 93% of them appearing once. From germline, CDR1 is SNHLY and CDR2 FYNNEI. The CDR3 is 16 residues long. Germline trimming cut 6 bases from V and 6 bases from J; bases unmatched to any gene: 12. This clonotype originated in a man younger than 35 in good health. Some clones in this sample may be carry-over from other donors' samples. J is TRBJ2-3 and V is TRBV2, with 10 nucleotides matching TRBD2. Sequenced material: naive CD4+ T cells from PBMCs. Subset given: CD45RA+ positively selected. The CDR3 here is CASRSGSGRAPDTQYF. CDR3 nucleotide sequence: TGTGCCAGCAGGAGCGGGAGCGGGAGGGCCCCGGATACGCAGTATTTT.